What follows are 23 T cell receptor beta chains derived from one specimen sequenced in a study of OX40 agonist ivuxolimab in advanced cancers. Assay: immunoSEQ multiplex PCR; the TCRdb copy retains only in-frame clones and omits some. Of roughly 50,000 clones listed, over 80% are singletons. The input for sequencing was CD4+ or CD8+ T cells sorted from blood, taken in a trial of the OX40 agonist ivuxolimab. The receptors stem from an adult with an advanced solid tumor such as melanoma, head and neck, liver or kidney cancer.

Regarding this clone: This specimen includes other DNA sequences encoding the same CDR3. The chain employs TRBV15 and TRBJ2-7, with 10 bases matching TRBD2. Germline V CDR1 and CDR2: LNHNV, YYDKDF (reference sequence). The CDR3 extends over 15 amino acids. With 0 bases clipped from V and 4 bases from J, the junction kept 3 bases outside the gene matches. This chain's CDR3 is CATSRDRTSGYEQYF. As DNA, the CDR3 is TGTGCCACCAGCAGAGATCGGACTAGCGGTTACGAGCAGTACTTC.

The chain recombines TRBV28 with TRBJ1-6; D perhaps matches TRBD1 (5 bases). Trimming pared 2 bases from V and 9 bases from J, leaving 17 bases between. Per germline, CDR1 MDHEN and CDR2 SYDVKM. The CDR3 has 16 amino acids. The CDR3 coding sequence is TGTGCCAGCAGTTTAGGGACGGGGTCCACGGGTTCACCCCTCCACTTT. Amino acids: CASSLGTGSTGSPLHF.

The rearrangement links TRBV2 to TRBJ1-5, with D perhaps TRBD1 (5 bases). Germline V gives CDR1 SNHLY, CDR2 FYNNEI. The CDR3 has 15 residues. V dropped 4 bases and J dropped 2 bases, with 12 bases sitting between them. The CDR3 bases are TGTGCCAGCAGTGTCCCGGGACGCGGCAATCAGCCCCAGCATTTT. This codes for CASSVPGRGNQPQHF.

This sequence joins TRBV5-5 and TRBJ2-5; tentative D call: TRBD1 (5 bases). This CDR3 comprises 14 residues. Trimming took 0 bases from V and 2 from J, leaving 8 bases between them. Germline V gene sequence: CDR1 SGHKS, CDR2 YYEKEE (reference sequence). CDR3 nucleotides: TGTGCCAGCAGCTTGGCGACAGCGCAAGAGACCCAGTACTTC. The encoded protein is CASSLATAQETQYF. Full variable domain (remainder filled in from reference TRBV5-5 and TRBJ2-5): DAGVTQSPTHLIKTRGQQVTLRCSPISGHKSVSWYQQVLGQGPQFIFQYYEKEERGRGNFPDRFSARQFPNYSSELNVNALLLGDSALYLCASSLATAQETQYFGPGTRLLVL.

This chain joins TRBV5-1 and TRBJ2-5, with 11 bases identical to TRBD2. Trimming took 5 bases from V and 2 from J; bases not matched to a gene: 5. Germline V gene sequence: CDR1 SGHRS, CDR2 YFSETQ. This CDR3 contains 15 residues. CDR3 nucleotide sequence: TGCGCCAGCAGGCCCACTAGCGGGGGACAAGAGACCCAGTACTTC. This encodes CASRPTSGGQETQYF.

The chain links TRBV4-3 to TRBJ1-3; D ambiguous. The CDR3 extends over 15 amino acids. V lost 0 bases, J lost 0 bases, and 6 bases lay in between. In germline, CDR1 is LGHNA, CDR2 YSLEER. The CDR3 here is CASSQEMSSGNTIYF. In DNA, the CDR3 is TGCGCCAGCAGCCAAGAGATGAGCTCTGGAAACACCATATATTTT.

J is TRBJ1-1 and V is TRBV18, with D possibly TRBD1 on 5 matching bases. V lost 3 bases, J lost 8 bases, and 13 bases lay in between. Germline V gene sequence: CDR1 KGHSH, CDR2 LQKENI. The CDR3 extends over 13 amino acids. The CDR3 DNA reads TGTGCCAGCTCACCCGGGACGGCTCAAGAAGCTTTCTTT. Encoded protein: CASSPGTAQEAFF. The variable domain in full, with the rest retrieved from reference TRBV18 and TRBJ1-1, is NAGVMQNPRHLVRRRGQEARLRCSPMKGHSHVYWYRQLPEEGLKFMVYLQKENIIDESGMPKERFSAEFPKEGPSILRIQQVVRGDSAAYFCASSPGTAQEAFFGQGTRLTVV.

In this sample, this clone turned up once. V gene TRBV5-1 combines with J gene TRBJ1-1; D is unresolved. Trimming removed 3 bases at V and 4 bases at J, with 16 bases between. The CDR3 length is 15 residues. CDR1 and CDR2 (germline): SGHRS, YFSETQ. CDR3 in amino acids: CASSSEGGSATEAFF. CDR3 coding DNA: TGCGCCAGCAGCTCTGAGGGAGGGTCGGCCACTGAAGCTTTCTTT.

With respect to this clone: Germline and junction disagree at one end, which may indicate a read error. The same CDR3 is also encoded by other DNA sequences in this sample. The chain recombines TRBV7-9 with TRBJ2-3; the D gene could be TRBD1 or TRBD2 (5 bases each). Germline V gene lookup returns CDR1 SEHNR and CDR2 FQNEAQ (reference sequence). This CDR3 is built from 15 residues. Written as DNA, the CDR3 is TGTGCTAGCAGCTTAGGGGAGACACGCACAGATACGCAGTATTTT. It specifies CASSLGETRTDTQYF.

V and J are TRBV9 and TRBJ1-1; TRBD1 aligns across 11 bases. CDR1 and CDR2 (germline): SGDLS, YYNGEE. Trimming removed 4 bases from V and 3 bases from J; junction bases left unmatched: 5. The CDR3 runs to 15 residues. Here the CDR3 DNA reads TGTGCCAGCAGCCCCGGACAGGGGGCGGACACTGAAGCTTTCTTT. Amino acid sequence: CASSPGQGADTEAFF. Supplemented by reference TRBV9 and TRBJ1-1, the full variable domain reads DSGVTQTPKHLITATGQRVTLRCSPRSGDLSVYWYQQSLDQGLQFLIQYYNGEERAKGNILERFSAQQFPDLHSELNLSSLELGDSALYFCASSPGQGADTEAFFGQGTRLTVV.

The V and J genes are TRBV6-4 and TRBJ1-1; D is ambiguous. V was trimmed by 5 bases and J by 11 bases, leaving 6 bases between them. Germline V gene sequence: CDR1 MRHNA, CDR2 SNTAGT. The CDR3 covers 9 residues. CDR3 residues: CASSPLAFF. CDR3 coding DNA: TGTGCCAGCAGTCCCTTGGCTTTCTTT.

This clone appeared a single time. The genes are TRBV2 and TRBJ2-7, with 11 bases fitting TRBD2. Germline loops: CDR1 SNHLY, CDR2 FYNNEI. Trimming cost V 7 bases and J 6 bases; bases outside gene matches: 14. The CDR3 runs to 16 residues. CDR3 protein: CASKASGGPLGAEQYV. The CDR3 DNA sequence: TGTGCCAGCAAGGCTAGCGGGGGGCCCCTGGGAGCCGAGCAGTACGTC.

The J gene is TRBJ1-6, the V gene TRBV27, with D perhaps matching TRBD1 (6 bases). The CDR3 is 19 residues long. The V and J ends lost 3 bases and 7 bases respectively, with 25 bases between them. From germline, CDR1 is MNHEY and CDR2 SMNVEV (reference sequence). DNA for the CDR3: TGTGCCAGCAGTTTGGCGGACCCGCGGGGGGGGGCAGGGAATTCACCCCTCCACTTT. This codes for CASSLADPRGGAGNSPLHF.

This clone has a single count. The rearrangement links TRBV30 to TRBJ2-1, with D maybe TRBD1 (5 bases). The CDR3 contains 13 residues. The V gene lost 0 bases and the J gene lost 6 bases, with 9 bases spanning the gap. Germline V gene sequence: CDR1 GTSNPN, CDR2 SVGIG (reference sequence). CDR3 region: CAWSVEGANEQFF. CDR3 bases: TGTGCCTGGAGTGTAGAAGGGGCCAATGAGCAGTTCTTC.

This clone turned up a few times. V and J are TRBV2 and TRBJ1-5; TRBD1 aligns across 8 bases. The trim removed 2 bases at V and 6 bases at J, leaving 3 bases unmatched. The CDR3 extends over 14 amino acids. Germline V CDR1 and CDR2: SNHLY, FYNNEI. The CDR3 region is CASSELTGGQPQHF. CDR3 bases: TGTGCCAGCAGTGAACTAACAGGGGGTCAGCCCCAGCATTTT.

The chain is built from TRBV25-1 and TRBJ2-7; 9 bases map to TRBD1. CDR3 length: 15 amino acids. The V gene end was trimmed by 4 bases and the J gene end by 3 bases; junction bases not matched to a gene: 7. Germline CDR1 and CDR2: MGHDK and SYGVNS. CDR3 bases: TGTGCCAGCAGTGGCCCAACGGGACAGGGCTACGAGCAGTACGTC. This sequence encodes CASSGPTGQGYEQYV.

The genes are TRBV6-6 and TRBJ1-1, with D uncertain. The CDR3 extends over 14 amino acids. Looked up from germline, CDR1 is MNHNY and CDR2 is SVGAGI (reference sequence). V was trimmed by 6 bases and J by 3 bases, leaving 14 bases between them. The CDR3 spells CASSRPGGDTEAFF. The CDR3 coding sequence is TGTGCCAGCAGCCGCCCGGGTGGAGACACTGAAGCTTTCTTT.

The chain couples TRBV27 to TRBJ2-1; 8 bases align to TRBD1. This CDR3 spans 17 amino acids. Germline CDR1 reads MNHEY; CDR2 reads SMNVEV (reference sequence). The J segment lost 5 bases and the V segment lost 6 bases, leaving 15 bases of the junction unmatched. In nucleotides, the CDR3 is TGTGCCAGCAGGAGAAAGCCAGGGGGCCTTTTCGACAATGAGCAGTTCTTC. Its protein is CASRRKPGGLFDNEQFF.

This clone was found once. J is TRBJ1-2 and V is TRBV7-9; D is ambiguous. The CDR3 loop spans 15 amino acids. CDR1 SEHNR and CDR2 FQNEAQ come from the germline V gene (reference sequence). Trimming shortened V by 0 bases and J by 2 bases, and 10 bases separated the two germline ends. The CDR3 bases are TGTGCCAGCAGCTTAGCCGGATCACAAAACTATGGCTACACCTTC. The encoded protein is CASSLAGSQNYGYTF. The whole variable domain, remainder taken from reference TRBV7-9 and TRBJ1-2, is DTGVSQNPRHKITKRGQNVTFRCDPISEHNRLYWYRQTLGQGPEFLTYFQNEAQLEKSRLLSDRFSAERPKGSFSTLEIQRTEQGDSAMYLCASSLAGSQNYGYTFGSGTRLTVV.

The gene calls are TRBV5-1 and TRBJ1-2, with TRBD1 identical over 8 bases. V gave up 1 base and J gave up 4 bases; unmatched junction bases: 9. This CDR3 has 16 residues. From germline, CDR1 is SGHRS and CDR2 YFSETQ. DNA for the CDR3: TGCGCCAGCAGCTTGTCGGGACAGGATTCGAGCTATGGCTACACCTTC. Protein sequence: CASSLSGQDSSYGYTF.

This rearrangement joins TRBV19 to TRBJ2-7; 8 nucleotides align to TRBD1. With V trimmed by 5 bases and J by 5 bases, 11 bases remained unmatched. Germline assignment: CDR1 LNHDA and CDR2 SQIVND (reference sequence). The CDR3 spans 15 residues. The CDR3 DNA reads TGTGCCAGTAGTGCGCTGGACAGGGAAGCCAACGAGCAGTACTTC. It is translated as CASSALDREANEQYF.

The V call is TRBV29-1, the J call TRBJ1-2, with no clear D. Trimming stripped 3 bases from V and 5 bases from J, with 10 bases between. Germline loops: CDR1 SQVTM, CDR2 ANQGSEA. The CDR3 covers 12 residues. CDR3 DNA sequence: TGCAGCGTTGATTGGGTGGGGTATGGCTACACCTTC. It encodes CSVDWVGYGYTF. The full variable domain, in which reference TRBV29-1 and TRBJ1-2 provide the parts outside the CDR3, is SAVISQKPSRDICQRGTSLTIQCQVDSQVTMMFWYRQQPGQSLTLIATANQGSEATYESGFVIDKFPISRPNLTFSTLTVSNMSPEDSSIYLCSVDWVGYGYTFGSGTRLTVV.

The chain couples TRBV5-1 to TRBJ2-7, with 10 bases that match TRBD1. CDR1 is SGHRS, CDR2 YFSETQ, per germline. The CDR3 consists of 15 residues. With V trimmed by 6 bases and J by 2 bases, 8 bases remained unmatched. The CDR3 DNA is TGCGCCAGCACCTCGCTAGGACAGGGGGCCTACGAGCAGTACTTC. Its protein product is CASTSLGQGAYEQYF.